These T cell receptor beta chains were read from a single sample in a study of OX40 agonist ivuxolimab in advanced cancers. Profiling relied on immunoSEQ multiplex PCR, and the TCRdb table lists in-frame clones only, not all of them. Here the sample spans over 25,000 clones, less than 90% being singletons. Sequencing was performed on CD4+ or CD8+ T cells sorted from blood, taken in a trial of the OX40 agonist ivuxolimab. These receptors all stem from an adult with an advanced solid tumor such as melanoma, head and neck, liver or kidney cancer. CDR3s include the opening cysteine and the closing phenylalanine or tryptophan. A D gene is named only where the DNA matches it firmly. Expanded clones get a size class; other rows say once, few or many, or leave the size out.

j_call | clone_size | v_call | d_call | cdr3_aa | cdr3_nt
TRBJ2-3 | NA | TRBV7-9 | NA | CASSPSGDTQYF | TGTGCCAGCAGCCCATCGGGAGATACGCAGTATTTT
TRBJ1-5 | NA | TRBV7-9 | NA | CASSLTGNFDNNQPQHF | TGTGCCAGCAGCTTAACGGGGAATTTCGATAATAATCAGCCCCAGCATTTT
TRBJ2-3 | NA | TRBV5-1 | NA | CASSPRGDTQYF | TGCGCCAGCAGCCCACGTGGAGATACGCAGTATTTT
TRBJ2-5 | NA | TRBV28 | NA | CASSPAVGSQARETQYF | TGTGCCAGCAGCCCTGCGGTCGGGTCCCAAGCGAGGGAGACCCAGTACTTC
TRBJ1-1 | NA | TRBV9 | NA | CASSVGSGRSTEAFF | TGTGCCAGCAGCGTAGGTTCCGGGAGAAGCACTGAAGCTTTCTTT
TRBJ2-1 | NA | TRBV29-1 | TRBD2 | CSVHQTLAEYNEQFF | TGCAGCGTCCACCAAACCCTAGCGGAGTACAATGAGCAGTTCTTC
TRBJ1-2 | once | TRBV7-2 | NA | CASSFMGGSHFGYTF | TGTGCCAGCAGCTTCATGGGGGGATCACATTTTGGCTACACCTTC
TRBJ2-5 | NA | TRBV27 | TRBD1 | CASSLSTDRGQETQYF | TGTGCCAGCAGTTTATCGACGGACAGGGGGCAAGAGACCCAGTACTTC
TRBJ2-3 | NA | TRBV19 | NA | CASSIPSTDTQYF | TGTGCCAGTAGTATACCCTCCACAGATACGCAGTATTTT
TRBJ2-1 | NA | TRBV10-1 | NA | CASSDPTNDNEQFF | TGCGCCAGCAGTGACCCGACTAACGACAATGAGCAGTTCTTC
TRBJ2-7 | NA | TRBV30 | NA | CAWSVSGEQYF | TGTGCCTGGAGTGTGTCCGGGGAGCAGTACTTC
TRBJ1-5 | NA | TRBV9 | NA | CASSGAGNQPQHF | TGTGCCAGCAGTGGAGCGGGGAATCAGCCCCAGCATTTT
TRBJ2-1 | NA | TRBV7-6 | NA | CASSSTMGIGLHNEQFF | TGTGCCAGCAGCTCTACCATGGGGATAGGGTTGCACAATGAGCAGTTCTTC
TRBJ2-1 | medium-sized | TRBV27 | NA | CASSPGQTNNEQFF | TGTGCCAGCAGTCCGGGACAAACGAACAATGAGCAGTTCTTC
TRBJ2-2 | large | TRBV29-1 | NA | CSGIALGELFF | TGCAGCGGGATAGCCTTGGGGGAGCTGTTTTTT
TRBJ2-1 | large | TRBV11-3 | NA | CASSLDVAGQSYNEQFF | TGTGCCAGCAGCTTAGATGTGGCGGGCCAGTCCTACAATGAGCAGTTCTTC
TRBJ2-3 | NA | TRBV7-9 | NA | CASSSWTGSDTQYF | TGTGCCAGCAGTTCTTGGACGGGGTCGGATACGCAGTATTTT
TRBJ1-5 | NA | TRBV27 | TRBD1 | CASSTGQKNQPQHF | TGTGCCAGCAGTACGGGACAGAAAAATCAGCCCCAGCATTTT
TRBJ2-4 | NA | TRBV7-2 | NA | CASSPAGKYKNIQYF | TGTGCCAGCAGCCCCGCCGGGAAATACAAAAACATTCAGTACTTC